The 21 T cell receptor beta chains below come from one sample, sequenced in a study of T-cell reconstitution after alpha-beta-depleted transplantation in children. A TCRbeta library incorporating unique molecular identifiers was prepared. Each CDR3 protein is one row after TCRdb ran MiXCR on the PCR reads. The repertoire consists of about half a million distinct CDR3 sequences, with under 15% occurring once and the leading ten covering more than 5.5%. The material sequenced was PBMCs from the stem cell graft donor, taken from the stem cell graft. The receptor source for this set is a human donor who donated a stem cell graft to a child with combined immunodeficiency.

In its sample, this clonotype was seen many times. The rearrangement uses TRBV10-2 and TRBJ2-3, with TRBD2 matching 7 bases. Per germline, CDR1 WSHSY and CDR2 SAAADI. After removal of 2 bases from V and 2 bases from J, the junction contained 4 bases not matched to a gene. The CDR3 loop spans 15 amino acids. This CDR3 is CASSEGGGTTDTQYF. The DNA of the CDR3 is TGCGCCAGCAGTGAGGGGGGGGGGACCACAGATACGCAGTATTTT.

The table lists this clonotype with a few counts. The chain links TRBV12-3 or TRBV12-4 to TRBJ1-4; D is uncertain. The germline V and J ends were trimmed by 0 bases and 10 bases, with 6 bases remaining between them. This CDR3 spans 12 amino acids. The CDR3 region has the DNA TGTGCCAGCAGTTTAGCGCCGGTAAAACTGTTTTTT. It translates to CASSLAPVKLFF.

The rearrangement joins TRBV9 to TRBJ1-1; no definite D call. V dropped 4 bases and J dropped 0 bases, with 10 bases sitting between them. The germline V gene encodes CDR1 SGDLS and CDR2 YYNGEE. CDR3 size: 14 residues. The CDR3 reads CASSPGVMNTEAFF. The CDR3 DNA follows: TGTGCCAGCAGCCCCGGGGTCATGAACACTGAAGCTTTCTTT.

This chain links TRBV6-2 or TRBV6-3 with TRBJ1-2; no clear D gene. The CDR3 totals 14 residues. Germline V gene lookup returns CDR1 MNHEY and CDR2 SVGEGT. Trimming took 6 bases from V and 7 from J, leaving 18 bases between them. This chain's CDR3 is CASRLAAGGGGYTF. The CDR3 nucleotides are TGTGCCAGCAGACTGGCGGCGGGCGGTGGTGGCTACACCTTC.

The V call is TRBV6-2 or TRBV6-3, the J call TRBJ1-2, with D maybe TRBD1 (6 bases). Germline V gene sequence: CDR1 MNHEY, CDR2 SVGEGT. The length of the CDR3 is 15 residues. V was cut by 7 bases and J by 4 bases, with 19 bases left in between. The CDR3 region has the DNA TGTGCCAGCACCGAAGGGGGAAAACCTGGCTATGGCTACACCTTC. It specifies CASTEGGKPGYGYTF.

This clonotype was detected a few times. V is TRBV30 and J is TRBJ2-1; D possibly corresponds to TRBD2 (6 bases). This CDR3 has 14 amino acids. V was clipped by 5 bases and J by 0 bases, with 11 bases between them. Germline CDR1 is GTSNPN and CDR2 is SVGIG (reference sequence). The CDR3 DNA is TGTGCCTGGGAGCGGGTGAGCTCCTACAATGAGCAGTTCTTC. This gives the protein CAWERVSSYNEQFF.

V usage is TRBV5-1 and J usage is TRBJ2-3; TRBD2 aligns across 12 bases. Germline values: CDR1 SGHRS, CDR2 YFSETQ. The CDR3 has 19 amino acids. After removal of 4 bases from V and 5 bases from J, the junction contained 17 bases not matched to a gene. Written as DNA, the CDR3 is TGCGCCAGCAGCCTAGGACTCCCGACTAGCGGGAGTTCAGGAGATACGCAGTATTTT. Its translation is CASSLGLPTSGSSGDTQYF.

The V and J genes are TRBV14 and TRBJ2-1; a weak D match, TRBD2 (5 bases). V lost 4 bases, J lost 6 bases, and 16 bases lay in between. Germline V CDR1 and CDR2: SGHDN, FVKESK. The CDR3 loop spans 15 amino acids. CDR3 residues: CASSPTGSRGNEQFF. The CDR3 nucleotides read TGTGCCAGCAGCCCCACCGGCAGCCGGGGCAATGAGCAGTTCTTC.

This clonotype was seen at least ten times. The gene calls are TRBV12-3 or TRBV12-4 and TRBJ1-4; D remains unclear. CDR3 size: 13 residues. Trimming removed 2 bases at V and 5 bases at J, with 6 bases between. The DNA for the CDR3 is TGTGCCAGCAGTTTAAGCAGGAATGAAAAACTGTTTTTT. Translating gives CASSLSRNEKLFF.

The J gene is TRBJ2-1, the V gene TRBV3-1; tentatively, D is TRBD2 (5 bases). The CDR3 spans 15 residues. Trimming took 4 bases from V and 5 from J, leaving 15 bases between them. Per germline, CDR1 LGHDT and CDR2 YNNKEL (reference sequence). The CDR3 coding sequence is TGTGCCAGCAGCCCCGGACTCACCCGACACAATGAGCAGTTCTTC. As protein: CASSPGLTRHNEQFF.

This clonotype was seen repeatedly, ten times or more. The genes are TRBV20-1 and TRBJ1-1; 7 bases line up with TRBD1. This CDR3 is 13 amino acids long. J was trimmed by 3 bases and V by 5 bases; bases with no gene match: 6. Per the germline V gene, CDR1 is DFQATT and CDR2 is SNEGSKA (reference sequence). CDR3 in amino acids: CSAGPRGDTEAFF. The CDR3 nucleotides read TGCAGTGCTGGCCCCAGGGGGGACACTGAAGCTTTCTTT.

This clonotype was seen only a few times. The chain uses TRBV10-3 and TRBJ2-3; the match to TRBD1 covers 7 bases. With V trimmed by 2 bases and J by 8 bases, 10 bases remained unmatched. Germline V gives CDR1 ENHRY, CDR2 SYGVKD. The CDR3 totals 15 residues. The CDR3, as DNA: TGTGCCATCAGTGAGGTAGGGGGCAACACTGCTACGCAGTATTTT. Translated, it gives CAISEVGGNTATQYF.

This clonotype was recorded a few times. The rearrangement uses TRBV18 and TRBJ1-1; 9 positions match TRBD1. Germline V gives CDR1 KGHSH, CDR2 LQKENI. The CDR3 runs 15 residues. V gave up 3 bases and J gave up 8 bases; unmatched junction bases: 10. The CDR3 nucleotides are TGTGCCAGCTCACCCTCGACAGGGGGACTTCTAGAAGCTTTCTTT. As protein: CASSPSTGGLLEAFF.

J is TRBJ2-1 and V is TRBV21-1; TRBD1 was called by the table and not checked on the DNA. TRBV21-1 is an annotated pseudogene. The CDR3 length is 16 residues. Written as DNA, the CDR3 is TGTGCCAGCAGCGGCCCCTCGGACAGGGGTAAAAATGAGCAGTTCTTC. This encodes CASSGPSDRGKNEQFF.

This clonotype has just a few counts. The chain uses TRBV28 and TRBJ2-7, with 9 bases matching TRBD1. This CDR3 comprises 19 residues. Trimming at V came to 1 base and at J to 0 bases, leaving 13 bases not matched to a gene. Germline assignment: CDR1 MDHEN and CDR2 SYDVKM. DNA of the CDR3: TGTGCCAGCAGTTTATATGAGGGACAGGGCGTTTTTTCCTCCTACGAGCAGTACTTC. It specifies CASSLYEGQGVFSSYEQYF. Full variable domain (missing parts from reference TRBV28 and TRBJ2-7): DVKVTQSSRYLVKRTGEKVFLECVQDMDHENMFWYRQDPGLGLRLIYFSYDVKMKEKGDIPEGYSVSREKKERFSLILESASTNQTSMYLCASSLYEGQGVFSSYEQYFGPGTRLTVT.

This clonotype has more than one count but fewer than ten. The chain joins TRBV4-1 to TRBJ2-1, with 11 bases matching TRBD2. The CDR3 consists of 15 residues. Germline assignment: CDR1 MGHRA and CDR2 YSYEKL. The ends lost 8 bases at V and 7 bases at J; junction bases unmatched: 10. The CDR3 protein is CASSPRPSGRNEQFF. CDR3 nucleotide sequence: TGCGCCAGCTCCCCAAGGCCTAGCGGGAGGAATGAGCAGTTCTTC.

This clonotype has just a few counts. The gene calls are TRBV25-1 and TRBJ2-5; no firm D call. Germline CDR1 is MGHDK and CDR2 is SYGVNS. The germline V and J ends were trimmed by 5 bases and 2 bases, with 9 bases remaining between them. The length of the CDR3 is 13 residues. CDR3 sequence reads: CASSSRPQETQYF. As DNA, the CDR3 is TGTGCCAGCAGTTCCCGGCCTCAAGAGACCCAGTACTTC.

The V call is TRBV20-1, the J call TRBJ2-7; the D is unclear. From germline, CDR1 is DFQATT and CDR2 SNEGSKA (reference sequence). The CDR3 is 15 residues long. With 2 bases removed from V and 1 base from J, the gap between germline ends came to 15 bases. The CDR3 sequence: CSARIDSGLSYEQYF. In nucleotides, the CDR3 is TGCAGTGCTAGAATCGACTCGGGCCTATCCTACGAGCAGTACTTC.

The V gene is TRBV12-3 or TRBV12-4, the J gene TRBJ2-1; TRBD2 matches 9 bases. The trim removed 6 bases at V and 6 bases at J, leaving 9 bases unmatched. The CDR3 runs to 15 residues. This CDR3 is CASRAGGGPCNEQFF. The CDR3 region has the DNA TGTGCCAGCAGGGCGGGAGGGGGCCCCTGCAATGAGCAGTTCTTC.

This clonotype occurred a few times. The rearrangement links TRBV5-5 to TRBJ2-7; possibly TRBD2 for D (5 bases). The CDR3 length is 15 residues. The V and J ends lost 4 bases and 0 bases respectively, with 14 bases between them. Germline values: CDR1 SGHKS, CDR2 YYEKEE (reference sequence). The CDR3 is CASSPPIAISYEQYF. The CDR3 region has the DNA TGTGCCAGCAGCCCCCCAATAGCGATCTCCTACGAGCAGTACTTC.

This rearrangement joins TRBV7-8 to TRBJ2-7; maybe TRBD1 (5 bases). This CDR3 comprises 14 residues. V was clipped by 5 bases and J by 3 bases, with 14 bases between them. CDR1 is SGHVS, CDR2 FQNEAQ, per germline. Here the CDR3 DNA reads TGTGCCAGCAGCCCTCGGACAAAAATCTACGAGCAGTACTTC. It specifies CASSPRTKIYEQYF.